This TCR beta chain was recorded in a study of vaccination effects on CD4 cells after COVID-19. This CDR3 is 12 amino acids long. Germline-derived CDR1 and CDR2 are LGHNA and YNFKEQ. The V gene lost 0 bases and the J gene lost 7 bases, with 6 bases spanning the gap. TCRdb's copy holds only in-frame clones and misses some; the assay was immunoSEQ multiplex PCR. The sample holds roughly 60,000 clones; 55% to 75% are singletons and the top ten take 15% to 20%. Findings of the study overall: Convalescent patients were few in the study, and early post-infection timepoints were absent. Healthy vaccinees showed cross-reactivity with common cold coronaviruses in only 1 of 255 vaccine-induced clones.

Remarks on this clone: Antigen: not known.

ViraFEST used viral peptide pools to expand antigen-specific CD4+ T cells before sequencing. Culture proceeded for approximately nine days, and CD4+ T cells were then isolated. Among the vaccine recipients, none had a prior SARS-CoV-2 infection, and nucleocapsid antibodies were negative. They grew over 1.5 million PBMC in each well, adding 10 IU/ml IL-2 and 10 ug/ml peptides. The receptor's source is a human donor who received a COVID-19 vaccine. The rearrangement links TRBV4-2 to TRBJ2-5; D unresolved. Sample: CD4+ T cells from PBMCs cultured with SARS-CoV-2 spike peptides, taken before COVID-19 vaccination. The chain's CDR3 is CASSQDVGTQYF. In DNA form, the CDR3 reads TGTGCCAGCAGCCAAGACGTCGGGACCCAGTACTTC.